These T cell receptor beta chains were read from a single sample in a study of OX40 agonist ivuxolimab in advanced cancers. Sequencing was performed with immunoSEQ multiplex PCR; in TCRdb, only in-frame clones are kept and a portion is missing. This table holds 30,000 to 40,000 clones, roughly 80% found once. The sample in question was CD4+ or CD8+ T cells sorted from blood, obtained in a trial of the OX40 agonist ivuxolimab. The receptors originated from an adult with an advanced solid tumor such as melanoma, head and neck, liver or kidney cancer. Both conserved end residues are part of each CDR3. Fields, in order: V gene, D gene, J gene, clone size, CDR3 protein, CDR3 DNA. The D gene is left open where the match is weak. Clone size appears in some rows only: once, few, many, or a class for an expanded clone.

>TRBV6-5|TRBD1|TRBJ1-3|-
CASSSTGGSMNTIYF
TGTGCCAGCAGTTCGACAGGGGGCAGTATGAACACCATATATTTT
>TRBV7-8|-|TRBJ1-1|-
CASSFQGRDTEAFF
TGTGCCAGCAGTTTTCAGGGGAGGGACACTGAAGCTTTCTTT
>TRBV6-1|TRBD1|TRBJ1-5|-
CASKDRSGPQHF
TGTGCCAGCAAGGACAGGTCGGGACCCCAGCATTTT
>TRBV7-6|TRBD1|TRBJ2-7|once
CASSPRTGPSYEQYF
TGTGCCAGCAGCCCAAGGACAGGGCCTTCCTACGAGCAGTACTTC
>TRBV18|-|TRBJ2-5|-
CASSPDRSQETQYF
TGTGCCAGCTCACCAGACAGGTCTCAAGAGACCCAGTACTTC
>TRBV28|-|TRBJ2-7|once
CASSLGGYNVYEQYF
TGTGCCAGCAGTTTAGGGGGATACAACGTCTACGAGCAGTACTTC
>TRBV28|-|TRBJ1-2|-
CASSLFYRDGYTF
TGTGCCAGCAGTTTATTCTACAGGGATGGCTACACCTTC
>TRBV18|-|TRBJ2-1|-
CASSPVDLTVINEQFF
TGTGCCAGCTCACCGGTGGACCTCACAGTCATCAATGAGCAGTTCTTC
>TRBV14|-|TRBJ2-3|-
CASSQATVSTDTQYF
TGTGCCAGCAGCCAAGCAACGGTTAGCACAGATACGCAGTATTTT
>TRBV29-1|-|TRBJ2-7|-
CSVQDGGSYEQYF
TGCAGCGTCCAGGACGGTGGCTCCTACGAGCAGTACTTC
>TRBV6-5|TRBD2|TRBJ2-7|once
CASSRVSGSKYEQYF
TGTGCCAGCAGCCGTGTTAGCGGGAGCAAGTACGAGCAGTACTTC